The clone carrying this T cell receptor beta chain was counted a few times. The J segment lost 5 bases and the V segment lost 3 bases, leaving 12 bases of the junction unmatched. The germline CDR1 and CDR2 sequences are DFQATT and SNEGSKA (reference sequence). The CDR3 has 15 amino acids. The sample is drawn from a study of blood T cell repertoires in COVID-19. At the level of the study: COVID-19 samples collected from the United States, Italy and Spain covered acute and convalescent phases. PBMCs, B-cell-depleted T cells, or T cells provided the cDNA or gDNA that made up the material.

As originally analysed: Estimation of nucleated cell counts relied on the amplification of reference gene primers. The table came from immunoSEQ multiplex PCR; TCRdb's copy has only in-frame clones and leaves some out. V and J calls and clone size are as listed in that table; D and trimming were resolved from the DNA. The sample lists 180,000 or so clones, approximately 89% seen once, with 2.5% in the top ten. This receptor was taken from a man in his forties or fifties with active or convalescent COVID-19. The chain uses TRBV20-1 and TRBJ2-5; 7 nucleotides line up with TRBD2. Source material: peripheral blood. CDR3 sequence: CSASGGEVLRETQYF. CDR3 coding DNA: TGCAGTGCTAGTGGGGGGGAGGTATTGCGGGAGACCCAGTACTTC.